The 17 T cell receptor beta chains given below trace back to one sample, sequenced in a study of radiation and T cells in renal cell carcinoma. Produced via immunoSEQ multiplex PCR; TCRdb's table is partial and in-frame only. The table shows some 150,000 clones, with over 80% occurring only once. Noted time point: baseline pretreatment blood. Treatment described: 15 Gy SBRT to primary tumor, nephrectomy 4 weeks later. This sample comprised blood, obtained from a patient whose treatment included radiotherapy and nephrectomy. The receptors here all came from a woman in her 50s with renal cell carcinoma.

The rearrangement uses TRBV7-2 and TRBJ2-7; D is unresolved. V lost 4 bases and J 1 base, leaving 11 bases between the germline ends. The CDR3 is made up of 14 amino acids. CDR1 SGHTA and CDR2 FQGNSA come from the germline V gene. The CDR3 here is CASSSALDSYEQYF. CDR3 nucleotides: TGTGCCAGCAGCTCGGCGCTAGATTCCTACGAGCAGTACTTC.

The J gene is TRBJ1-1, the V gene TRBV29-1, with D perhaps matching TRBD1 (5 bases). The germline CDR1 and CDR2 sequences are SQVTM and ANQGSEA. The ends were cut back, 4 bases at V and 1 base at J, with 16 bases in the middle. The length of the CDR3 is 15 residues. CDR3 residues: CSVGGAGVTNTEAFF. As DNA, the CDR3 is TGCAGCGTTGGAGGGGCGGGGGTAACGAACACTGAAGCTTTCTTT.

The gene calls are TRBV4-3 and TRBJ1-4; tentative D call: TRBD1 (6 bases). Germline V lookup: CDR1 LGHNA, CDR2 YSLEER. This CDR3 is built from 16 residues. Trimming cost V 0 bases and J 4 bases, with 12 bases left between them. CDR3 protein: CASSQDLTGFNEKLFF. CDR3 DNA sequence: TGCGCCAGCAGCCAAGACCTCACAGGGTTTAATGAAAAACTGTTTTTT.

This clone showed up just once. V usage is TRBV15 and J usage is TRBJ2-3; possibly TRBD2 for D (5 bases). From germline, CDR1 is LNHNV and CDR2 YYDKDF (reference sequence). This CDR3 spans 16 amino acids. Trimming took 0 bases from V and 0 from J, leaving 10 bases between them. The CDR3 DNA sequence: TGTGCCACCAGCAGAGACCTAGCCAGCAGCACAGATACGCAGTATTTT. Encoded protein: CATSRDLASSTDTQYF. Full variable domain (outside the CDR3, taken from reference TRBV15 and TRBJ2-3): DAMVIQNPRYQVTQFGKPVTLSCSQTLNHNVMYWYQQKSSQAPKLLFHYYDKDFNNEADTPDNFQSRRPNTSFCFLDIRSPGLGDTAMYLCATSRDLASSTDTQYFGPGTRLTVL.

The genes are TRBV7-2 and TRBJ2-3; D is undetermined. Trimming left V 3 bases short and J 4 bases short, with 14 bases between. The CDR3 is made up of 15 amino acids. The germline V gene encodes CDR1 SGHTA and CDR2 FQGNSA. The CDR3 DNA reads as TGTGCCAGCAGCTTGGTCCGGTCTAAGGCAGATACGCAGTATTTT. Translating gives CASSLVRSKADTQYF.

The chain uses TRBV2 and TRBJ1-2; the D gene is possibly TRBD1 (6 bases). The ends were cut back, 5 bases at V and 4 bases at J, with 11 bases in the middle. The germline V gene has CDR1 SNHLY and CDR2 FYNNEI. CDR3 length equals 13 residues. The CDR3 nucleotides read TGTGCCAGCAGTACAGGGTTGGGCTATGGCTACACCTTC. Translation: CASSTGLGYGYTF. Variable domain in full (rest from reference TRBV2 and TRBJ1-2): EPEVTQTPSHQVTQMGQEVILRCVPISNHLYFYWYRQILGQKVEFLVSFYNNEISEKSEIFDDQFSVERPDGSNFTLKIRSTKLEDSAMYFCASSTGLGYGYTFGSGTRLTVV.

The rearrangement joins TRBV5-1 to TRBJ2-7, with D hard to call. Germline V gene lookup returns CDR1 SGHRS and CDR2 YFSETQ. Trimming left V 0 bases short and J 3 bases short, with 19 bases between. The CDR3 has 17 amino acids. The CDR3 is CASSLAPSSTLIYEQYF. The CDR3 DNA reads as TGCGCCAGCAGCTTGGCCCCCTCAAGTACCCTGATCTACGAGCAGTACTTC.

CDR3 residues: CASSLVVPPDYGYTF. In DNA, the CDR3 is TGTGCCAGCAGCTTAGTGGTCCCACCGGACTATGGCTACACCTTC. V is TRBV7-2 and J is TRBJ1-2; no reliable D call. V lost 1 base, J lost 3 bases, and 12 bases lay in between. Germline V gives CDR1 SGHTA, CDR2 FQGNSA. The CDR3 contains 15 residues.

The chain is built from TRBV29-1 and TRBJ1-1, with D tentatively TRBD1 (5 bases). The germline CDR1 and CDR2 sequences are SQVTM and ANQGSEA. CDR3 length: 14 residues. Deletions cut 6 bases from V and 1 base from J, with 15 bases between. CDR3 protein: CSVLNRLSNTEAFF. As DNA, the CDR3 is TGCAGCGTCCTCAACAGGTTATCGAACACTGAAGCTTTCTTT. The full variable domain, completed using reference TRBV29-1 and TRBJ1-1, is SAVISQKPSRDICQRGTSLTIQCQVDSQVTMMFWYRQQPGQSLTLIATANQGSEATYESGFVIDKFPISRPNLTFSTLTVSNMSPEDSSIYLCSVLNRLSNTEAFFGQGTRLTVV.

This chain links TRBV20-1 with TRBJ2-7; D ambiguous. Trimming took off 6 bases at V and 1 base at J, with 7 bases between the two ends. Germline CDR1 is DFQATT and CDR2 is SNEGSKA (reference sequence). The CDR3 loop spans 11 amino acids. In DNA, the CDR3 is TGCAGTGCGCGCCTTTCCTACGAGCAGTACTTC. As protein: CSARLSYEQYF.

The chain carries TRBV18 and TRBJ1-1, with D tentatively TRBD1 (6 bases). Looked up from germline, CDR1 is KGHSH and CDR2 is LQKENI. V was trimmed by 3 bases and J by 7 bases, leaving 12 bases between them. This CDR3 region has 13 residues. The CDR3 here is CASSPVGQLEAFF. The CDR3 bases are TGTGCCAGCTCACCTGTTGGACAGCTTGAAGCTTTCTTT.

This clone was detected a few times. This rearrangement joins TRBV6-1 to TRBJ2-1; no clear D. The CDR3 spans 17 residues. Germline values: CDR1 MNHNS, CDR2 SASEGT. The V gene lost 2 bases and the J gene lost 2 bases, with 16 bases spanning the gap. This chain's CDR3 is CASSEFWGSRPYNEQFF. The CDR3 DNA follows: TGTGCCAGCAGTGAATTCTGGGGTTCACGACCCTACAATGAGCAGTTCTTC.

This rearrangement joins TRBV5-1 to TRBJ2-2; D uncertain. V lost 0 bases to trimming and J lost 0 bases, with 3 bases between them. CDR1 and CDR2 from the germline V gene are SGHRS and YFSETQ. The CDR3 contains 14 residues. The CDR3 nucleotides are TGCGCCAGCAGCTTGGAGACGAACACCGGGGAGCTGTTTTTT. This translates into CASSLETNTGELFF.

This chain connects TRBV7-2 to TRBJ1-5; unclear D gene. Germline V lookup: CDR1 SGHTA, CDR2 FQGNSA. Trimming cost V 1 base and J 2 bases, with 9 bases left between them. There are 15 residues in the CDR3. The DNA of the CDR3 is TGTGCCAGCAGCTTAGGAAGTTCTGGCAATCAGCCCCAGCATTTT. Residues: CASSLGSSGNQPQHF.

The genes are TRBV5-4 and TRBJ2-1; D gene ambiguous. The CDR3 consists of 14 residues. Between the trimmed V and J ends, which lost 4 bases and 8 bases, there was a span of 16 bases. Looked up from germline, CDR1 is SGHNT and CDR2 is YYREEE (reference sequence). The CDR3 bases are TGTGCCAGCAGCCCACAAAATTCCGTTGATGAGCAGTTCTTC. Encoded protein: CASSPQNSVDEQFF.

The CDR3 spells CAVSGGADTQYF. DNA of the CDR3: TGTGCCGTGAGCGGGGGGGCAGATACGCAGTATTTT. The chain is built from TRBV10-3 and TRBJ2-3; 10 bases map to TRBD2. J lost 4 bases, V lost 11 bases, and 3 bases had no gene match. The germline V gene has CDR1 ENHRY and CDR2 SYGVKD. The CDR3 has 12 amino acids.

The gene calls are TRBV7-8 and TRBJ2-5; D is unclear. Germline V gene sequence: CDR1 SGHVS, CDR2 FQNEAQ. CDR3 length: 14 residues. Trimming left V 0 bases short and J 4 bases short, with 9 bases between. In DNA form, the CDR3 reads TGTGCCAGCAGCTTAGCGCGGAGTGGAGAGACCCAGTACTTC. It translates to CASSLARSGETQYF.